This T cell receptor (beta chain) was sequenced during a study of shared clonotypes between healthy human individuals. Selected positively for CCR7 and CD45RO-negative, naive CD8 cells excluded terminally differentiated effector memory CD45RA+ cells. This CDR3 is built from 13 residues. Germline CDR1 SGHVS, CDR2 FNYEAQ. V was pared by 1 base and J by 0 bases, with 4 bases between. The assay was carried out at the deep level. TCRdb's table, derived via immunoSEQ multiplex PCR, lists solely in-frame clones and lacks some. The sample lists over 2 million clones, about 95% occurring once. A note on this clone: This may stem from a read error, because a much larger clone lies one nucleotide away. Within the sample, other DNA sequences also encode this same CDR3.

The V and J genes are TRBV7-6 and TRBJ2-7; D is unresolved. The specimen was naive CD8+ T cells sorted from blood. This TCR was recovered from a man between 18 and 35 years old in good health. As DNA, the CDR3 is TGTGCCAGCAGCTTAGACGCCTCCTACGAGCAGTACTTC. Encoded protein: CASSLDASYEQYF.